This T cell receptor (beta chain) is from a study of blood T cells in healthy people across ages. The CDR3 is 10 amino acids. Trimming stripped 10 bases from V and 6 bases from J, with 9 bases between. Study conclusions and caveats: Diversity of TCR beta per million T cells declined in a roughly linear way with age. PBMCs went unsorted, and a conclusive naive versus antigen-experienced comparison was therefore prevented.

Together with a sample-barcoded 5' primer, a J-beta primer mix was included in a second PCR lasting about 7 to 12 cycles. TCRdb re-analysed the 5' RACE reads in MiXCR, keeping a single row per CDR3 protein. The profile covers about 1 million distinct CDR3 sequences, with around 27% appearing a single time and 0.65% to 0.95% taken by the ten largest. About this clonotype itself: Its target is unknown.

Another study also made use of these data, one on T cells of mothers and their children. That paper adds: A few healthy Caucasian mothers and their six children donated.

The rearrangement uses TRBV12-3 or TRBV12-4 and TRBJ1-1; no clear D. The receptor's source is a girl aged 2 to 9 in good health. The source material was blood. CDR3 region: CATGRAEAFF. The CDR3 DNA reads TGTGCCACGGGCCGCGCTGAAGCTTTCTTT.